This T cell receptor (beta chain) derives from a study of blood T cells in healthy people across ages. Study-wide background: About one barcoded beta molecule per two T cells was the capture yield of template switching.

Sample-barcoded 5' priming and a J-beta primer mix drove a second PCR of about 6 to 12 cycles. TCRdb re-derived calls from the 5' RACE reads in MiXCR, one entry per CDR3 protein. The table records over a million distinct CDR3 sequences, roughly 45% of them present only once. Study findings and constraints: Per million T cells, TCR beta diversity dropped roughly linearly as age increased. Naive T cell percentage showed a strong correlation with the diversity of TCR beta.

Notes on this clonotype: Antigen unknown.

The CDR3 extends over 15 amino acids. From germline, CDR1 is SGHAT and CDR2 FQDESV (reference sequence). Trimming removed 1 base from V and 2 bases from J, with 8 bases in between. Donors gave about 9.3 milliliters of peripheral blood apiece. The J gene is TRBJ2-2, the V gene TRBV11-1; D not certain. The sample was blood. The receptor's source is a woman aged 60 to 75 in good health. The CDR3 region is CASSLERGNTGELFF. The CDR3 bases are TGTGCCAGCAGCTTAGAGAGAGGAAACACCGGGGAGCTGTTTTTT.